This T cell receptor beta chain was found in a study of cytomegalovirus exposure and HLA in healthy donors (dated 2017 in TCRdb). About the full investigation: An earlier analysis of roughly 630 of the donors reported roughly 270 Gb of sequence data and some 120 million unique TCR beta sequences from roughly 180 million T cells. An early release covering over 500 HLA-typed donors comprised about 300 gigabases of sequencing data and around 86 million unique TCR sequences. Among the roughly 400 genotyped donors, 81% belonged to the genetic ancestry cluster associated with self-reported Caucasian donors. The study was designed to test whether signatures of past pathogen exposure could be identified by cataloging public T cell receptors. The study used immunosequencing to profile the T cell repertoires of hundreds of subjects and linked those repertoires to cytomegalovirus serostatus. Besides the first cohort of some 670 subjects, a separate validation cohort made up of over 100 different subjects was used. To predict cytomegalovirus infection status, the study combined high-throughput TCR immunosequencing, statistical association of individual TCRs with disease status, and machine learning. In a later analysis, previously published TCR beta repertoires from 550 to 700 donors were re-analyzed and high-resolution HLA genotyping was added so that TCR occurrence patterns could be studied. The later analysis used no new phenotypic data to find candidate immune exposures, relying instead on TCR beta sequences and their occurrence across donors. To decide whether each TCR beta V gene segment behaved as functional or pseudogenic, an earlier analysis of 587 of the donors relied on high-throughput TCR beta sequencing. Donor age, sex, ethnicity and CMV serostatus were compiled alongside the repertoire data. In a later genetic analysis, genome-wide SNP genotypes for about 65% of the 666 donors were used, and that subset was treated as a discovery cohort. Every repertoire in the discovery cohort had been generated on one and the same sequencing platform. Class I and class II HLA loci were covered by the typing at four-digit resolution. The number of typed donors differed by locus: about 620-630 for A, B, C, DRB1 and DQB1; 500 to 550 for DQA1; 600 to 610 for DPA1; and about 450 for DPB1. About 5 DR-DQ haplotypes were handled as single units for association and clustering, since linkage in the cohort was strong. Across some 400 genotyped donors of the cohort, an average of approximately 240,000 unique TCR beta nucleotide sequences per donor were sequenced, and approximately 17% of those sequences were non-productive. The paper as a whole reports these results and caveats: A further reported finding was that TCR beta sequences accurately predicted the HLA-A and HLA-B alleles for most subjects in the first cohort. Immune exposure information for the cohort was limited to CMV serostatus. In a later analysis, most CMV-associated TCR beta chains were found to appear HLA-restricted, with HLA associations seemingly driven largely by CMV exposure. HLA typing was unavailable for some donors at each locus, so association tests used only the typed subset. In a later analysis, several top co-occurrence clusters were reported to appear linked to parvovirus B19, influenza, CMV and Epstein-Barr virus. In vitro tests confirmed that a few of the cytomegalovirus-associated TCR beta chains recognize cytomegalovirus antigens. A group of highly shared sequence variants was considered likely to be a technical artifact of the sequencing pipeline. At a false discovery rate of 0.05, a later analysis linked 15,000 to 20,000 TCR beta sequences to specific HLA alleles. In an earlier analysis of more than 450 of the donors, most TCR beta V segments were observed in productive rearrangements about 87% or about 30% of the time, broadly matching IMGT annotations. The cohort was sequenced for TCR beta chains only, and without alpha or paired-chain data the features that could be detected were limited. Most TCR sequences were seen in very few donors, while some public TCRs were found in many individuals. A later genetic analysis reported fewer N-insertions in productive TCRs among donors in an Asian-associated ancestry cluster than the approximately 700-donor mean. Presence/absence analyses assumed roughly uniform sequencing depth across donors, an assumption that may not hold. In the study, roughly 160 TCR beta chains were listed as associated with cytomegalovirus. The authors suggested that the approach could potentially be extended to other disease states and immunological phenotypes. An association between a missense DCLRE1C variant and V-gene and J-gene trimming of TCR beta chains was found in a later genetic analysis and replicated in an independent cohort. In both the original and validation cohorts, the classifier was reported to diagnose cytomegalovirus status with high specificity and sensitivity. In a later analysis, HLA-associated TCR beta chains showed more clonal expansion and lower generation probabilities than non-associated chains that were equally common. Correlated functional status among segregating V segments might be attributable to linkage disequilibrium, but an unknown experimental factor could not be ruled out. Some IMGT-functional V segments, including TRBV6-2 and TRBV6-3, could not be told apart with the 87-base-pair reads, so those segments were excluded. When HLA alleles, especially DR and DQ, strongly co-occurred, TCR associations were difficult to assign to individual alleles. The earlier analysis of approximately 540 of the donors excluded around 17 rarely observed V segments, including chromosome 9 orphons, because counts were too low. According to a later analysis, TCR association rates differed among HLA loci, with DRB1 alleles showing the most associated TCRs and HLA-C alleles showing the fewest.

The cohort consisted of 600 or so healthy bone marrow donors. At the time of sampling, all cohort members were nominally healthy, though unrecorded immune exposures were likely present. The donor was CMV seronegative and belonged to the group of around 350 seronegative cohort members. Each donor provided a peripheral blood sample, and peripheral blood mononuclear cells were used for TCR beta sequencing. The Qiagen DNeasy Blood Extraction Kit was used to extract genomic DNA from the blood cell samples. Regarding this clone: Its recognized antigen is unknown. Per-base qualities were not stored, and no clone one base away is much larger.

Per the germline V gene, KGHSH is the CDR1 and LQKENI is the CDR2. From the cysteine up to the phenylalanine, the CDR3 has a length of 17 residues. Just CDR3 DNA is preserved here, 51 bases in frame from base 1. Trimming takes 3 bases from V and 0 bases from J, and the germline ends sit 17 bases apart. The method behind the library was the immunoSEQ multiplex PCR assay. For the multiplex PCR, a mixture combining 60 forward primers for TCR Vbeta segments and 13 reverse primers for TCR Jbeta segments was used. The CDR3 region of rearranged TCR beta genes was amplified from genomic DNA with a multiplex PCR assay. Amplified TCR beta libraries were sequenced as 87-base-pair reads on the Illumina HiSeq System. On the study's bioinformatics: In a later analysis, tens of millions of unique TCR beta chains were counted across the 650 to 700 repertoires, and about 9.9 million of these chains were shared by at least two donors. To remove PCR and sequencing errors, raw reads were error-corrected and collapsed into unique sequences using a nearest-neighbor algorithm that merged closely related sequences. Alignment of CDR3 sequences to IMGT reference sequences was used to assign V, D and J gene segments. For a sequence to be retained, a match of at least six nucleotides was required to both a V gene segment and a J gene segment. A rearrangement was called productive if the CDR3 had no stop codons and remained in frame with V and J, and every other rearrangement was called non-productive. CDR3 was defined according to IMGT convention as the region running from the second conserved V-encoded cysteine to the conserved J-encoded phenylalanine. Sequences without an unambiguous match to a single V gene segment were excluded from the earlier analysis of almost 600 of the donors. In an earlier analysis of some 590 of the donors, a V segment was called functional when productive rearrangements were above 56.7%, and segregating when the standard deviation between donors exceeded 5%. A statistical classification framework was developed to diagnose cytomegalovirus status using the catalog of TCR beta chain sequences. V and J gene assignment, in a later analysis, came from comparing TCR nucleotide sequences with IMGT/GENE-DB human TR gene sequences. In a later analysis, CDR3 sequences and most-parsimonious VDJ recombination scenarios were assigned using the TCRdist pipeline. In a later analysis, every TCR beta chain was defined by the combination of its CDR3 amino acid sequence and its V-gene family, and reads without a unique V-gene family were dropped. As a way to deal with suspected cross-contamination and a sequencing artifact, a later analysis dropped 450 to 700 nucleotide sequences that were highly shared and had low generation probability. For each public chain, a later analysis derived a clonal expansion index from normalized ranks of inferred template counts within each repertoire. In a later analysis, generation probabilities were computed with a VDJ recombination model fitted to out-of-frame rearrangements, and the resulting probabilities were checked against IGoR. In a later analysis, hypergeometric tests were used to score TCR-TCR, TCR-HLA and TCR-CMV co-occurrence, with a repertoire-size bias correction applied to TCR pairs. A later analysis estimated false discovery rates by permuting HLA or CMV assignments 20 times. In a later analysis, co-occurring TCRs were grouped with DBSCAN, and TCRdist sequence similarity was added when clustering was performed within HLA-allele-positive subsets. Co-occurrence clustering excluded repertoires with fewer than 30,000 or more than 120,000 public chains, plus five with anomalous nucleotide sharing. Here the immuneACCESS table is served through TCRdb, limited to in-frame sequences with V and J called. Missing clones are a known gap in these copies; in checked studies unresolved V genes cover under half, and the rest lacks a known reason. V, J and clone size derive from that table, while D and trimming were established from the DNA sequence. The sample table shows roughly 150,000 clones, and around 83% are seen once. The ten largest clones take up roughly 2.3% of the sample.

Here the chain combines TRBV18 and TRBJ1-2, with a weak D call of TRBD1 (5 bases match). This clonotype originated in a woman in her late teens or twenties in good health and CMV-seronegative. The material sequenced was PBMCs. CDR3 loop: CASSPSVLRDSNYGYTF. The DNA sequence follows: TGTGCCAGCTCACCTTCGGTGTTGCGGGACTCTAACTATGGCTACACCTTC.